These T cell receptor beta chains were read from a single sample in a study of Ad26.COV2.S vaccination and SARS-CoV-2 variants. Generated by immunoSEQ multiplex PCR, the TCRdb table keeps only in-frame clones and is missing some. The profile shows some 250,000 clones, roughly 90% of them singletons. The source material was peripheral blood, sampled in a trial of Ad26.COV2.S vaccine versus placebo. The receptor set was obtained from a person between 18 and 59 years old who received the Ad26.COV2.S COVID-19 vaccine or a placebo. The CDR3 runs from the conserved cysteine through the conserved F or W. Each record gives: clone size, D gene, J gene, V gene, CDR3 protein, CDR3 DNA. The D gene is left open where the match is weak. The size field is filled for only some rows; it gives once, few, many or a size class.

clone size: -
D gene: -
J gene: TRBJ1-4
V gene: TRBV29-1
CDR3 protein: CSAAPRWGEKLFF
CDR3 DNA: TGCAGCGCCGCGCCCCGGTGGGGGGAAAAACTGTTTTTT

clone size: -
D gene: -
J gene: TRBJ2-3
V gene: TRBV7-2
CDR3 protein: CASSWATGGGDTQYF
CDR3 DNA: TGTGCCAGCAGCTGGGCGACAGGAGGAGGGGATACGCAGTATTTT

clone size: -
D gene: TRBD1
J gene: TRBJ1-5
V gene: TRBV6-5
CDR3 protein: CASSWGGQGSNQPQHF
CDR3 DNA: TGTGCCAGCAGTTGGGGAGGACAGGGAAGCAATCAGCCCCAGCATTTT

clone size: -
D gene: TRBD1
J gene: TRBJ2-5
V gene: TRBV5-6
CDR3 protein: CASSPVRDRGFQETQYF
CDR3 DNA: TGTGCCAGCAGCCCTGTCCGGGACAGGGGATTCCAAGAGACCCAGTACTTC

clone size: few
D gene: -
J gene: TRBJ2-7
V gene: TRBV30
CDR3 protein: CAWKARWPSYEQYF
CDR3 DNA: TGTGCCTGGAAGGCGAGGTGGCCCTCCTACGAGCAGTACTTC

clone size: -
D gene: -
J gene: TRBJ2-5
V gene: TRBV7-9
CDR3 protein: CASSFGAAKTQYF
CDR3 DNA: TGTGCCAGCAGCTTTGGCGCCGCAAAGACCCAGTACTTC

clone size: -
D gene: TRBD1
J gene: TRBJ2-1
V gene: TRBV11-2
CDR3 protein: CASSLDPWTGSSYNEQFF
CDR3 DNA: TGTGCCAGCAGCTTAGATCCCTGGACAGGGAGCTCCTACAATGAGCAGTTCTTC

clone size: -
D gene: -
J gene: TRBJ2-7
V gene: TRBV11-2
CDR3 protein: CASSPEAAGTYEQYF
CDR3 DNA: TGTGCCAGCAGCCCCGAAGCCGCCGGGACCTACGAGCAGTACTTC

clone size: -
D gene: -
J gene: TRBJ2-2
V gene: TRBV30
CDR3 protein: CAWSPRNTGELFF
CDR3 DNA: TGTGCCTGGAGTCCCCGGAACACCGGGGAGCTGTTTTTT

clone size: -
D gene: -
J gene: TRBJ2-7
V gene: TRBV6-6
CDR3 protein: CASTSVETGLYEQYF
CDR3 DNA: TGTGCCAGCACCTCCGTAGAGACAGGCCTCTACGAGCAGTACTTC

clone size: -
D gene: -
J gene: TRBJ1-6
V gene: TRBV5-4
CDR3 protein: CASSLALRNSPLHF
CDR3 DNA: TGTGCCAGCAGCTTGGCACTAAGGAATTCACCCCTCCACTTT

clone size: -
D gene: TRBD1
J gene: TRBJ2-3
V gene: TRBV6-5
CDR3 protein: CASSWDRGADTQYF
CDR3 DNA: TGTGCCAGCAGTTGGGACAGGGGTGCAGATACGCAGTATTTT

clone size: -
D gene: -
J gene: TRBJ2-3
V gene: TRBV11-3
CDR3 protein: CASSLGDSTDTQYF
CDR3 DNA: TGTGCCAGCAGCTTAGGAGACAGCACAGATACGCAGTATTTT

clone size: -
D gene: -
J gene: TRBJ2-7
V gene: TRBV19
CDR3 protein: CASSIGVQSYEQYF
CDR3 DNA: TGTGCCAGTAGTATAGGGGTCCAGTCCTACGAGCAGTACTTC

clone size: -
D gene: TRBD1
J gene: TRBJ1-1
V gene: TRBV6-5
CDR3 protein: CASSRTGETEAFF
CDR3 DNA: TGTGCCAGCAGTCGGACAGGAGAAACTGAAGCTTTCTTT

clone size: -
D gene: TRBD2
J gene: TRBJ2-1
V gene: TRBV5-1
CDR3 protein: CASSHGTSGMGMYEQFF
CDR3 DNA: TGCGCCAGCAGCCACGGGACTAGCGGGATGGGGATGTATGAGCAGTTCTTC

clone size: -
D gene: TRBD1
J gene: TRBJ1-2
V gene: TRBV2
CDR3 protein: CASRTTGDYGYTF
CDR3 DNA: TGTGCCAGCAGGACGACAGGGGACTATGGCTACACCTTC

clone size: -
D gene: -
J gene: TRBJ2-3
V gene: TRBV6-2/TRBV6-3
CDR3 protein: CASSYSIWSVEDTQYF
CDR3 DNA: TGTGCCAGCAGTTACTCTATCTGGTCGGTGGAGGATACGCAGTATTTT

clone size: -
D gene: TRBD2
J gene: TRBJ2-5
V gene: TRBV4-1
CDR3 protein: CASSQSLGLAGPRYF
CDR3 DNA: TGCGCCAGCAGCCAAAGCCTGGGGCTAGCGGGCCCACGGTACTTC

clone size: -
D gene: -
J gene: TRBJ2-7
V gene: TRBV6-5
CDR3 protein: CASGQYEQYF
CDR3 DNA: TGTGCCAGCGGACAGTACGAGCAGTACTTC

clone size: -
D gene: -
J gene: TRBJ1-3
V gene: TRBV9
CDR3 protein: CASSIQQGLGGNTIYF
CDR3 DNA: TGTGCCAGCAGCATTCAACAGGGTTTGGGTGGAAACACCATATATTTT

clone size: -
D gene: TRBD2
J gene: TRBJ2-2
V gene: TRBV9
CDR3 protein: CASSHKTGTSGITGELFF
CDR3 DNA: TGTGCCAGCAGTCACAAGACCGGGACTAGCGGGATCACCGGGGAGCTGTTTTTT

clone size: -
D gene: TRBD1
J gene: TRBJ1-4
V gene: TRBV5-8
CDR3 protein: CASSVGGTIKEKLFF
CDR3 DNA: TGTGCCAGCAGTGTAGGGGGCACGATTAAGGAAAAACTGTTTTTT

clone size: -
D gene: -
J gene: TRBJ1-3
V gene: TRBV6-8
CDR3 protein: CASNFDGNTIYF
CDR3 DNA: TGTGCCAGCAACTTTGATGGAAACACCATATATTTT

clone size: -
D gene: -
J gene: TRBJ2-7
V gene: TRBV5-8
CDR3 protein: CASSLALISSYEQYF
CDR3 DNA: TGTGCCAGCAGCTTGGCCCTGATTTCTTCCTACGAGCAGTACTTC

clone size: -
D gene: TRBD2
J gene: TRBJ2-3
V gene: TRBV19
CDR3 protein: CASSQERGGGTDTQYF
CDR3 DNA: TGTGCCAGTAGTCAAGAGCGGGGGGGAGGAACAGATACGCAGTATTTT

clone size: -
D gene: -
J gene: TRBJ2-7
V gene: TRBV13
CDR3 protein: CASSPTPLGGYEQYF
CDR3 DNA: TGTGCCAGCAGCCCAACACCCTTGGGGGGTTACGAGCAGTACTTC

clone size: -
D gene: -
J gene: TRBJ2-3
V gene: TRBV24-1
CDR3 protein: CATRPRDSPGGTQYF
CDR3 DNA: TGTGCCACCAGACCGCGGGACAGCCCAGGAGGTACGCAGTATTTT

clone size: -
D gene: -
J gene: TRBJ1-2
V gene: TRBV6-5
CDR3 protein: CASRGQPEGYGYTF
CDR3 DNA: TGTGCCAGCAGAGGACAGCCCGAGGGCTATGGCTACACCTTC

clone size: -
D gene: -
J gene: TRBJ2-7
V gene: TRBV28
CDR3 protein: CASSLLAGRIISYEQYF
CDR3 DNA: TGTGCCAGCAGTTTATTAGCAGGTCGAATTATCTCCTACGAGCAGTACTTC

clone size: -
D gene: -
J gene: TRBJ2-7
V gene: TRBV27
CDR3 protein: CASSWGGGPYEQYF
CDR3 DNA: TGTGCCAGCAGTTGGGGAGGGGGACCCTACGAGCAGTACTTC

clone size: -
D gene: -
J gene: TRBJ1-2
V gene: TRBV7-2
CDR3 protein: CASSLAGGDYGYTF
CDR3 DNA: TGTGCCAGCAGCTTAGCGGGAGGGGACTATGGCTACACCTTC

clone size: -
D gene: -
J gene: TRBJ2-7
V gene: TRBV18
CDR3 protein: CASSPPRGSYEQYF
CDR3 DNA: TGTGCCAGCTCACCACCGAGGGGGTCCTACGAGCAGTACTTC

clone size: -
D gene: TRBD1
J gene: TRBJ2-3
V gene: TRBV3-1/TRBV3-2
CDR3 protein: CASSQVRQGVTDTQYF
CDR3 DNA: TGTGCCAGCAGCCAAGTAAGACAGGGTGTGACAGATACGCAGTATTTT

clone size: -
D gene: -
J gene: TRBJ2-3
V gene: TRBV9
CDR3 protein: CASSDLGDTQYF
CDR3 DNA: TGTGCCAGCAGCGACCTTGGGGATACGCAGTATTTT

clone size: few
D gene: TRBD1
J gene: TRBJ2-1
V gene: TRBV6-2/TRBV6-3
CDR3 protein: CASSNRDRRSYNEQFF
CDR3 DNA: TGTGCCAGCAGTAACCGGGACAGACGCTCCTACAATGAGCAGTTCTTC

clone size: -
D gene: TRBD1
J gene: TRBJ2-7
V gene: TRBV27
CDR3 protein: CASSSRTGPYEQYF
CDR3 DNA: TGTGCCAGCAGTTCAAGGACAGGGCCCTACGAGCAGTACTTC

clone size: -
D gene: TRBD1
J gene: TRBJ2-3
V gene: TRBV4-1
CDR3 protein: CASSQEGQPGVFSSTDTQYF
CDR3 DNA: TGCGCCAGCAGCCAAGAGGGACAGCCAGGTGTCTTCTCTAGCACAGATACGCAGTATTTT

clone size: -
D gene: -
J gene: TRBJ1-5
V gene: TRBV15
CDR3 protein: CATSVEPSNQPQHF
CDR3 DNA: TGTGCCACCAGCGTAGAACCGAGCAATCAGCCCCAGCATTTT

clone size: -
D gene: -
J gene: TRBJ1-2
V gene: TRBV12-3/TRBV12-4
CDR3 protein: CASSLSGVYGYTF
CDR3 DNA: TGTGCCAGCAGTTTATCAGGGGTCTATGGCTACACCTTC

clone size: -
D gene: -
J gene: TRBJ2-1
V gene: TRBV6-4
CDR3 protein: CASSEWGGHNEQFF
CDR3 DNA: TGTGCCAGCAGTGAATGGGGCGGACACAATGAGCAGTTCTTC

clone size: -
D gene: -
J gene: TRBJ2-5
V gene: TRBV7-3
CDR3 protein: CASSADRETQYF
CDR3 DNA: TGTGCCAGCAGCGCCGATCGAGAGACCCAGTACTTC

clone size: -
D gene: -
J gene: TRBJ2-3
V gene: TRBV5-4
CDR3 protein: CASSSGMSSSGTQYF
CDR3 DNA: TGTGCCAGCAGCTCAGGCATGAGTTCCAGTGGTACGCAGTATTTT

clone size: once
D gene: -
J gene: TRBJ2-1
V gene: TRBV5-1
CDR3 protein: CASSQYQGLEQFF
CDR3 DNA: TGCGCCAGCAGCCAGTACCAGGGCCTTGAGCAGTTCTTC

clone size: -
D gene: -
J gene: TRBJ2-5
V gene: TRBV18
CDR3 protein: CASSPMPATGQETQYF
CDR3 DNA: TGTGCCAGCTCACCAATGCCCGCGACAGGACAAGAGACCCAGTACTTC

clone size: -
D gene: -
J gene: TRBJ2-7
V gene: TRBV5-4
CDR3 protein: CASSRTGSYEQYF
CDR3 DNA: TGTGCCAGCAGCCGTACAGGGTCCTACGAGCAGTACTTC

clone size: -
D gene: TRBD2
J gene: TRBJ2-5
V gene: TRBV6-5
CDR3 protein: CASRAGGLGETQYF
CDR3 DNA: TGTGCCAGCAGGGCGGGGGGGCTCGGAGAGACCCAGTACTTC

clone size: -
D gene: -
J gene: TRBJ2-5
V gene: TRBV6-2/TRBV6-3
CDR3 protein: CASSYNGGLEETQYF
CDR3 DNA: TGTGCCAGCAGTTACAACGGGGGATTGGAAGAGACCCAGTACTTC